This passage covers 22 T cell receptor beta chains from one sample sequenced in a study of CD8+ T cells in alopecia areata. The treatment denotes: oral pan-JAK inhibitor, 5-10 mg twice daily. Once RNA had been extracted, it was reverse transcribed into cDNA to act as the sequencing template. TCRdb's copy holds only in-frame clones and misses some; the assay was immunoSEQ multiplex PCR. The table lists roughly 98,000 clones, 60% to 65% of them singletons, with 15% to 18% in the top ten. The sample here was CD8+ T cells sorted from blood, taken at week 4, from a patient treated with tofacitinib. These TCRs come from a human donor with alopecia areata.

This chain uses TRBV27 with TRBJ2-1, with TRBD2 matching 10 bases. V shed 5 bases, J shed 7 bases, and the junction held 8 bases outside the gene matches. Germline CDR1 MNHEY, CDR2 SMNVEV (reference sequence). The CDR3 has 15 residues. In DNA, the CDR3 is TGTGCCAGCAGTACTCCTAGCGGGGGAGGGAATGAGCAGTTCTTC. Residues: CASSTPSGGGNEQFF.

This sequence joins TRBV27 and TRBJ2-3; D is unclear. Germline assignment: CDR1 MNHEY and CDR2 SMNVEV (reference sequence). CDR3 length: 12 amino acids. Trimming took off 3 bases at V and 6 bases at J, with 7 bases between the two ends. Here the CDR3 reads CASSFIADTQYF. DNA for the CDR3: TGTGCCAGCAGTTTTATTGCGGATACGCAGTATTTT.

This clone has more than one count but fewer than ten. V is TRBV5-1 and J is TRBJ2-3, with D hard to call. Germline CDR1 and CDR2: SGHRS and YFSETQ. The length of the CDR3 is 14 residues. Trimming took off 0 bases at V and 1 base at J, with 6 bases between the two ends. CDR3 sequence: CASSLDYGTDTQYF. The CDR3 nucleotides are TGCGCCAGCAGCTTGGATTATGGCACAGATACGCAGTATTTT.

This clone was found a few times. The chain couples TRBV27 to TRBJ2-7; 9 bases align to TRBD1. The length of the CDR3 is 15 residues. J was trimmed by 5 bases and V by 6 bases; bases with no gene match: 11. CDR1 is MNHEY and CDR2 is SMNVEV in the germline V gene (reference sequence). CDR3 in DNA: TGTGCCAGCAGCGCCATGGGGACAGGGTACCACGAGCAGTACTTC. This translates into CASSAMGTGYHEQYF.

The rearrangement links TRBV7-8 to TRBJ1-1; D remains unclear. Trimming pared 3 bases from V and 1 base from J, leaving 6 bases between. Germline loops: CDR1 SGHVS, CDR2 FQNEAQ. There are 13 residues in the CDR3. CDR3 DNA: TGTGCCAGCAGCTTGGCGGCGAACACTGAAGCTTTCTTT. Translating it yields CASSLAANTEAFF.

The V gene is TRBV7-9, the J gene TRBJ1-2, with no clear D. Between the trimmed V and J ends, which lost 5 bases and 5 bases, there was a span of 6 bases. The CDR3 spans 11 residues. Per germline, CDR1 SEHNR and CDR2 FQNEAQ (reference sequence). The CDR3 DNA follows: TGTGCCAGCAGCACGGAATATGGCTACACCTTC. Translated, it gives CASSTEYGYTF.

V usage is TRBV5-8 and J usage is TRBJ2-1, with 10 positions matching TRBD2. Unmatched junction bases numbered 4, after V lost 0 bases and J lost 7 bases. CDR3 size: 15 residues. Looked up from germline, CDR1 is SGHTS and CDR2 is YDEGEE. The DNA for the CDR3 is TGTGCCAGCAGCTTGGGGCTAGCGGGAGTAAATGAGCAGTTCTTC. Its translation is CASSLGLAGVNEQFF.

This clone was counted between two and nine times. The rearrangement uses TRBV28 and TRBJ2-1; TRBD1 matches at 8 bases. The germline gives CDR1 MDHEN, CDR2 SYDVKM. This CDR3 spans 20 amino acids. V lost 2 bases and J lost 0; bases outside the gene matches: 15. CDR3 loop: CASSLPPGVGTGISYNEQFF. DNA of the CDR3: TGTGCCAGCAGTTTACCTCCAGGGGTCGGGACAGGAATCTCCTACAATGAGCAGTTCTTC.

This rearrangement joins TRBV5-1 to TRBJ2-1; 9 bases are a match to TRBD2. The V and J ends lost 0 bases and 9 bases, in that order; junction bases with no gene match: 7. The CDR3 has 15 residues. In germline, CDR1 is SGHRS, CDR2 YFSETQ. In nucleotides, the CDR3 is TGCGCCAGCAGCTTGGGGCGGGAGGGCCCCTTTGAGCAGTTCTTC. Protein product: CASSLGREGPFEQFF. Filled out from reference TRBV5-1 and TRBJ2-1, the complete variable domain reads KAGVTQTPRYLIKTRGQQVTLSCSPISGHRSVSWYQQTPGQGLQFLFEYFSETQRNKGNFPGRFSGRQFSNSRSEMNVSTLELGDSALYLCASSLGREGPFEQFFGPGTRLTVL.

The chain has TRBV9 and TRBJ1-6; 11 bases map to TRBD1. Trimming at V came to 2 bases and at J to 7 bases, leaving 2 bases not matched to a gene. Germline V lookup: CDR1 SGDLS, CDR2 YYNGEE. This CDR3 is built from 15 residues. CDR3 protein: CASSVGTGGNSPLHF. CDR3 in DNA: TGTGCCAGCAGCGTCGGGACAGGGGGAAATTCACCCCTCCACTTT.

The CDR3 here is CASSPGSYNEQFF. The CDR3 region has the DNA TGTGCCAGCAGCCCAGGGTCCTACAATGAGCAGTTCTTC. The V gene is TRBV27, the J gene TRBJ2-1, with a weak D call TRBD1 (5 bases). The germline V gene encodes CDR1 MNHEY and CDR2 SMNVEV (reference sequence). This CDR3 spans 13 amino acids. Trimming cost V 6 bases and J 1 base, with 7 bases left between them.

Written as DNA, the CDR3 is TGCAGCGTTGTTGAGCGGACAGACAGCTCCTACGAGCAGTACTTC. It encodes CSVVERTDSSYEQYF. This chain uses TRBV29-1 with TRBJ2-7; tentatively, D is TRBD1 (6 bases). The CDR3 runs to 15 residues. CDR1 SQVTM and CDR2 ANQGSEA come from the germline V gene. The V end was cut by 4 bases, the J end by 0 bases, with 16 bases between.

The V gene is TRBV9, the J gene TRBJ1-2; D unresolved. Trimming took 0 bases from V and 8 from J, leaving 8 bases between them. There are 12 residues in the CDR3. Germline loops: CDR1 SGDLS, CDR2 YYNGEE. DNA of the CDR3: TGTGCCAGCAGCGTAGAGGAATCGGGCTACACCTTC. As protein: CASSVEESGYTF.

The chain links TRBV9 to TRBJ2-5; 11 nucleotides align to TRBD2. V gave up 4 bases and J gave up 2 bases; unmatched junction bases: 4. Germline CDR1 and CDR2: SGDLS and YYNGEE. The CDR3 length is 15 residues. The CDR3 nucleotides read TGTGCCAGCAGCCCCCGACTAGCGGGGCAAGAGACCCAGTACTTC. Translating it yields CASSPRLAGQETQYF.

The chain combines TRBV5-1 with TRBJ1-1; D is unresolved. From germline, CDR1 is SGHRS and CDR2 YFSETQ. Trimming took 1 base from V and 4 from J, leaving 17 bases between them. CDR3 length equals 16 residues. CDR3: CASSLTSMGSGTEAFF. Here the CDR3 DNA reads TGCGCCAGCAGCTTGACGAGTATGGGGAGTGGCACTGAAGCTTTCTTT.

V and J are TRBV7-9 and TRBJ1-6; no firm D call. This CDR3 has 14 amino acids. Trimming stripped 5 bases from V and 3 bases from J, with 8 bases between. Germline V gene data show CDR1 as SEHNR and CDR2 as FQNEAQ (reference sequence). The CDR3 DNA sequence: TGTGCCAGCAGCCCGACGGACTATAATTCACCCCTCCACTTT. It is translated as CASSPTDYNSPLHF.

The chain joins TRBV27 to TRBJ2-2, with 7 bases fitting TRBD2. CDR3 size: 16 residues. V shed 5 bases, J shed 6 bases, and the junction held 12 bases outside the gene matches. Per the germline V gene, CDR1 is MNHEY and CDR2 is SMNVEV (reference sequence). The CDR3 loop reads CASSTRDRGSSGELFF. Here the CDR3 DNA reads TGTGCCAGCAGTACCCGTGACCGCGGGAGTTCCGGGGAGCTGTTTTTT.

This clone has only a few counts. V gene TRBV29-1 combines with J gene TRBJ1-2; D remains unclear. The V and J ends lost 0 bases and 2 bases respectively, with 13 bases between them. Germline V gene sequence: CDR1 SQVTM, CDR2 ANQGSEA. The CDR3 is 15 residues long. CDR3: CSVEDPKSGNYGYTF. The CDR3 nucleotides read TGCAGCGTTGAAGATCCTAAATCGGGGAACTATGGCTACACCTTC.

CDR3: CASSLAPGRGIDNEQFF. The CDR3 DNA reads as TGTGCCAGCAGCCTGGCGCCTGGACGGGGGATCGACAATGAGCAGTTCTTC. V is TRBV7-8 and J is TRBJ2-1; D is possibly TRBD2 (6 bases). The CDR3 is made up of 17 amino acids. Looked up from germline, CDR1 is SGHVS and CDR2 is FQNEAQ. V was pared by 5 bases and J by 5 bases, with 22 bases between. The full variable domain, its missing parts supplied by reference TRBV7-8 and TRBJ2-1, is GAGVSQSPRYKVAKRGQDVALRCDPISGHVSLFWYQQALGQGPEFLTYFQNEAQLDKSGLPSDRFFAERPEGSVSTLKIQRTQQEDSAVYLCASSLAPGRGIDNEQFFGPGTRLTVL.

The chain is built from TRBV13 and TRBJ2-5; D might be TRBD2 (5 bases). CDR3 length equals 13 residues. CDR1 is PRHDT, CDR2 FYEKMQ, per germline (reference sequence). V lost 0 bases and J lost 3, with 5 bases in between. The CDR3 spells CASSLGSEETQYF. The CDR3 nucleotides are TGTGCCAGCAGCTTAGGTAGCGAAGAGACCCAGTACTTC. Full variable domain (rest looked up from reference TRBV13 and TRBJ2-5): AAGVIQSPRHLIKEKRETATLKCYPIPRHDTVYWYQQGPGQDPQFLISFYEKMQSDKGSIPDRFSAQQFSDYHSELNMSSLELGDSALYFCASSLGSEETQYFGPGTRLLVL.

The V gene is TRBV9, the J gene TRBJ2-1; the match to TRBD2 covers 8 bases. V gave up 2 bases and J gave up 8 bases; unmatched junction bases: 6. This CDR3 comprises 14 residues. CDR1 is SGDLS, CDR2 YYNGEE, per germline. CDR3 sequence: CASSVGTSPYEQFF. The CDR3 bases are TGTGCCAGCAGCGTGGGGACTAGTCCATATGAGCAGTTCTTC.

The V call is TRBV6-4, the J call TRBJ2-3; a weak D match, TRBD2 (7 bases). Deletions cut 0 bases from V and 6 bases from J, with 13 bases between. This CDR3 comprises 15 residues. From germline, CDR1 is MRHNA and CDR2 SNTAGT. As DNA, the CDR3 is TGTGCCAGCAGTGACTCGAACGGGGGGCCTGATACGCAGTATTTT. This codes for CASSDSNGGPDTQYF.